This T cell receptor beta chain was recorded in a study of Graves' ophthalmopathy and Graves' hyperthyroidism. Study findings and constraints: Distinction of ophthalmopathy from stable hyperthyroidism by a 13-signature model reached roughly 88% sensitivity and 81.08% specificity.

With regard to this clonotype: Its antigen remains unidentified.

Out of around 10 ml of fresh peripheral blood, PBMCs were obtained. The TCR beta CDR3 regions underwent amplification from RNA transcripts. Second-round multiplex PCR came after first-round RT-PCR with HTBI primers. TCRdb called the multiplex PCR reads again in MiXCR, with one record for every CDR3 protein. The table has about 210,000 distinct CDR3 sequences, 29% seen once. V was cut by 8 bases and J by 4 bases, with 9 bases left in between. The CDR3 is 13 amino acids. Germline values: CDR1 MNHEY, CDR2 SMNVEV (reference sequence). The TCR originated in a man aged 50 to 59 with Graves' ophthalmopathy. The V and J genes are TRBV27 and TRBJ1-6, with D unresolved. Material for sequencing was peripheral blood. This chain's CDR3 is CASAGSYNSPLHF. CDR3 nucleotide sequence: TGTGCCAGCGCCGGCTCTTATAATTCACCCCTCCACTTT.